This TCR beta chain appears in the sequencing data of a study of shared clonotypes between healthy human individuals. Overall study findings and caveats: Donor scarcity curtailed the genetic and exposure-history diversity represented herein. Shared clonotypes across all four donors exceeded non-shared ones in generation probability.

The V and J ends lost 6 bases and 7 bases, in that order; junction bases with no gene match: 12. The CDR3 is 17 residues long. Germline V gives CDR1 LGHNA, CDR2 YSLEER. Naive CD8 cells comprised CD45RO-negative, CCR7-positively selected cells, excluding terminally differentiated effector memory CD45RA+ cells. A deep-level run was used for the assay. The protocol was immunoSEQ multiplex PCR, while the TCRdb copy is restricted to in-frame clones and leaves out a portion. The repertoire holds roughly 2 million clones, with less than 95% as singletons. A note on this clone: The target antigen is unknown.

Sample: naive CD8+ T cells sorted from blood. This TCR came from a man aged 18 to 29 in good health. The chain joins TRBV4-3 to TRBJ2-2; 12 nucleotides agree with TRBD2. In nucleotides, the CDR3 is TGCGCCAGCAGTTTCGAATGGACTAGCGGGATTGGCGGGGAGCTGTTTTTT. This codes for CASSFEWTSGIGGELFF.